Each of the 7 T cell receptor beta chains below was sequenced from the same sample in a study of blood T cells in healthy people across ages. Next came a second PCR, run for about 7 to 11 cycles, which used a sample-barcoded 5' primer along with a J-beta primer mix. TCRdb independently ran MiXCR on the 5' RACE reads; one entry per CDR3 protein. The data show about 1.8 million distinct CDR3 sequences, with roughly 50% seen just once and less than 2.5% held by the top ten. The specimen was blood. These receptors were taken from a woman between 40 and 55 years old in good health.

The V and J genes are TRBV6-2 or TRBV6-3 and TRBJ2-7; 10 bases are a match to TRBD1. Trimming removed 5 bases from V and 2 bases from J; junction bases left unmatched: 9. The CDR3 is 16 amino acids. The germline V gene has CDR1 MNHEY and CDR2 SVGEGT. The CDR3 region has the DNA TGTGCCAGCAGTGACAGGGGGCGAGGAGCCCCCTACGAGCAGTACTTC. This gives the protein CASSDRGRGAPYEQYF.

The rearrangement uses TRBV11-2 and TRBJ2-1, with 9 bases that match TRBD2. CDR1 and CDR2 from the germline V gene are SGHAT and FQNNGV. J gave up 0 bases and V 3 bases, and 9 bases lay outside the gene matches. CDR3 length equals 18 residues. The CDR3 region is CASSLFPAGGRSYNEQFF. The CDR3 bases are TGTGCCAGCAGCTTGTTTCCAGCGGGGGGCCGCTCCTACAATGAGCAGTTCTTC.

This chain links TRBV5-4 with TRBJ2-1; D call uncertain. This CDR3 spans 13 amino acids. The V and J ends lost 2 bases and 4 bases respectively, with 7 bases between them. From germline, CDR1 is SGHNT and CDR2 YYREEE (reference sequence). CDR3 region: CASSFQPYNEQFF. CDR3 coding DNA: TGTGCCAGCAGCTTTCAACCATACAATGAGCAGTTCTTC.

V is TRBV21-1 and J is TRBJ2-5; the DNA was not compared with TRBD2, the D call given in the table. TRBV21-1 is recorded as a pseudogene. The CDR3 has 17 residues. Written as DNA, the CDR3 is TGTGCCAGCAGCAAAACTAGAGGACACCCTTTAAAAGAGACCCAGTACTTC. This gives the protein CASSKTRGHPLKETQYF.

The gene calls are TRBV6-5 and TRBJ1-5, with 7 bases lining up with TRBD1. Germline CDR1 is MNHEY and CDR2 is SVGAGI. V gave up 6 bases and J gave up 6 bases; unmatched junction bases: 11. CDR3 size: 15 residues. The CDR3, as DNA: TGTGCCAGCAGCACCCGACAGGGACGATTTCAGCCCCAGCATTTT. Protein: CASSTRQGRFQPQHF.

The chain links TRBV2 to TRBJ2-3; no firm D call. The CDR3 is 11 residues long. The V and J ends lost 9 bases and 1 base respectively, with 5 bases between them. Germline lookup yields CDR1 SNHLY and CDR2 FYNNEI. As DNA, the CDR3 is TGTGCCAGAGAGCGCACAGATACGCAGTATTTT. This translates into CARERTDTQYF.

The V gene is TRBV9, the J gene TRBJ1-1, with TRBD1 matching 7 bases. CDR1 SGDLS and CDR2 YYNGEE come from the germline V gene. The CDR3 sequence is 15 residues long. Trimming at V came to 3 bases and at J to 1 base, leaving 6 bases not matched to a gene. The CDR3 sequence is CASSGTGARNTEAFF. Here the CDR3 DNA reads TGTGCCAGCAGCGGTACAGGGGCCAGGAACACTGAAGCTTTCTTT.